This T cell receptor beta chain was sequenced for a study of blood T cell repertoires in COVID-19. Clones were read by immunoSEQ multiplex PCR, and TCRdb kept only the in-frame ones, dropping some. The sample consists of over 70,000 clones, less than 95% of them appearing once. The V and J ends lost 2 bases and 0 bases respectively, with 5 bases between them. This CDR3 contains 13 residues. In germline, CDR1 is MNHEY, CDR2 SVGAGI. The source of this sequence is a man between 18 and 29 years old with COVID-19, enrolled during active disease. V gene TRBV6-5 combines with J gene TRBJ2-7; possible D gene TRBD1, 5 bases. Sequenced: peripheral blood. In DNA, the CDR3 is TGTGCCAGCAGTTACAGGGGCTCCTACGAGCAGTACTTC. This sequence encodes CASSYRGSYEQYF.